These 16 T cell receptor beta chains were all obtained from the same sample, sequenced in a study of immune cell composition in non-small cell lung cancer. Profiled with immunoSEQ multiplex PCR; TCRdb holds only in-frame clones, not every one. Of about 10,000 clones listed, almost 70% are singletons. Material: lung tumor tissue. The receptor source for this set is a human donor with non-small cell lung cancer.

The chain links TRBV27 to TRBJ1-2; D possibly corresponds to TRBD1 (6 bases). Deletions cut 0 bases from V and 4 bases from J, with 12 bases between. The CDR3 length is 15 residues. Germline-derived CDR1 and CDR2 are MNHEY and SMNVEV (reference sequence). This CDR3 is CASSLSPTGRYGYTF. The CDR3 DNA sequence: TGTGCCAGCAGTTTATCCCCGACAGGACGCTATGGCTACACCTTC.

By sample fraction, this clone is medium-sized. V and J are TRBV6-1 and TRBJ2-7; 10 nucleotides line up with TRBD2. From germline, CDR1 is MNHNS and CDR2 SASEGT. CDR3 length: 16 residues. The V segment lost 2 bases and the J segment 2 bases; nucleotides outside the gene matches: 6. DNA of the CDR3: TGTGCCAGCAGTGAATACCAGAGCGGGGGGGCCTACGAGCAGTACTTC. It translates to CASSEYQSGGAYEQYF.

This clone has just a few counts. The rearrangement links TRBV28 to TRBJ2-1, with D uncertain. Germline loops: CDR1 MDHEN, CDR2 SYDVKM. This CDR3 has 18 residues. The V and J ends lost 1 base and 0 bases respectively, with 16 bases between them. CDR3 amino acids: CASSLSRGSPSSYNEQFF. In nucleotides, the CDR3 is TGTGCCAGCAGTTTATCCCGTGGATCCCCGAGCTCCTACAATGAGCAGTTCTTC. Full variable domain (missing parts from reference TRBV28 and TRBJ2-1): DVKVTQSSRYLVKRTGEKVFLECVQDMDHENMFWYRQDPGLGLRLIYFSYDVKMKEKGDIPEGYSVSREKKERFSLILESASTNQTSMYLCASSLSRGSPSSYNEQFFGPGTRLTVL.

The V call is TRBV19, the J call TRBJ2-3; D gene unclear. CDR1 is LNHDA, CDR2 SQIVND, per germline (reference sequence). The length of the CDR3 is 12 residues. Trimming pared 9 bases from V and 6 bases from J, leaving 13 bases between. The CDR3 nucleotides are TGTGCCAGCTGGAATGGTGGGGATACGCAGTATTTT. The encoded protein is CASWNGGDTQYF.

This chain joins TRBV6-6 and TRBJ1-1; D is unclear. V was pared by 3 bases and J by 0 bases, with 8 bases between. The CDR3 sequence is 14 residues long. CDR1 is MNHNY and CDR2 is SVGAGI in the germline V gene (reference sequence). CDR3 region: CASSYGRMNTEAFF. CDR3 DNA: TGTGCCAGCAGTTATGGGAGGATGAACACTGAAGCTTTCTTT.

The chain has TRBV4-1 and TRBJ1-1, with D maybe TRBD1 (5 bases). The CDR3 length is 15 residues. Trimming took 2 bases from V and 1 from J, leaving 11 bases between them. Per germline, CDR1 MGHRA and CDR2 YSYEKL. The CDR3 sequence is CASSQQDRRNTEAFF. The CDR3 nucleotides are TGCGCCAGCAGCCAACAAGACAGACGGAACACTGAAGCTTTCTTT.

The chain recombines TRBV10-1 with TRBJ1-3, with D perhaps matching TRBD1 (5 bases). Germline CDR1 reads WNHNN; CDR2 reads SYGVQD (reference sequence). Trimming removed 4 bases from V and 2 bases from J, with 12 bases in between. CDR3 length equals 15 residues. The CDR3 nucleotides are TGCGCCAGCAGTGCCTCCGGAGGGGCTGGAAACACCATATATTTT. This gives the protein CASSASGGAGNTIYF.

This sequence joins TRBV11-2 and TRBJ1-2; D is ambiguous. Trimming shortened V by 5 bases and J by 10 bases, and 14 bases separated the two germline ends. Germline values: CDR1 SGHAT, CDR2 FQNNGV. The CDR3 length is 12 residues. CDR3 residues: CASSLDLLTYTF. Here the CDR3 DNA reads TGTGCCAGCAGCCTCGACCTGCTTACCTACACCTTC.

This clone was detected only a few times. This chain connects TRBV14 to TRBJ1-4; D uncertain. This CDR3 spans 15 amino acids. The germline V and J ends were trimmed by 3 bases and 7 bases, with 15 bases remaining between them. CDR1 and CDR2 (germline): SGHDN, FVKESK. The CDR3 sequence is CASSQEFSDFEKLFF. DNA for the CDR3: TGTGCCAGCAGCCAGGAATTTTCCGACTTTGAAAAACTGTTTTTT.

J is TRBJ2-1 and V is TRBV19, with 8 positions matching TRBD1. The CDR3 has 17 amino acids. Germline V gene lookup returns CDR1 LNHDA and CDR2 SQIVND (reference sequence). After removal of 6 bases from V and 1 base from J, the junction contained 11 bases not matched to a gene. This CDR3 is CASSRQGAITSYNEQFF. The CDR3, as DNA: TGTGCCAGTAGCCGGCAGGGGGCGATTACGTCCTACAATGAGCAGTTCTTC.

The V gene is TRBV6-6, the J gene TRBJ2-7; possible D gene TRBD2, 5 bases. CDR3 length: 14 amino acids. With 2 bases removed from V and 5 bases from J, the gap between germline ends came to 13 bases. The germline gives CDR1 MNHNY, CDR2 SVGAGI (reference sequence). In DNA form, the CDR3 reads TGTGCCAGCAGTTACGAGGGTTTCGGGGACGAGCAGTACTTC. This translates into CASSYEGFGDEQYF.

This chain connects TRBV25-1 to TRBJ2-7; TRBD1 agrees at 11 bases. This CDR3 spans 14 amino acids. With 5 bases clipped from V and 2 bases from J, the junction kept 2 bases outside the gene matches. The germline V gene encodes CDR1 MGHDK and CDR2 SYGVNS. The CDR3 is CASSRGQGAYEQYF. CDR3 nucleotides: TGTGCCAGCAGTCGGGGACAGGGGGCCTACGAGCAGTACTTC.

This clone was seen only a few times. The J gene is TRBJ2-7, the V gene TRBV10-1, with a tentative D call TRBD1 (6 bases). The CDR3 spans 16 residues. Per germline, CDR1 WNHNN and CDR2 SYGVQD (reference sequence). Trimming stripped 7 bases from V and 0 bases from J, with 19 bases between. The DNA for the CDR3 is TGCGCCAGCAATGACGGGACAACAGGGACCTCCTACGAGCAGTACTTC. It codes for CASNDGTTGTSYEQYF.

The chain combines TRBV6-5 with TRBJ1-1; 7 bases match TRBD1. Germline values: CDR1 MNHEY, CDR2 SVGAGI. There are 14 residues in the CDR3. V lost 2 bases to trimming and J lost 7 bases; unmatched junction nucleotides: 7. CDR3 residues: CASSYGQARHEAFF. CDR3 sequence (DNA): TGTGCCAGCAGTTACGGACAGGCGCGACATGAAGCTTTCTTT.

The gene calls are TRBV29-1 and TRBJ2-1; weak D call: TRBD1 (5 bases). Germline V gene sequence: CDR1 SQVTM, CDR2 ANQGSEA. Between the trimmed V and J ends, which lost 1 base and 0 bases, there was a span of 19 bases. The length of the CDR3 is 18 residues. CDR3 sequence: CSVEAPSGAPSSYNEQFF. The CDR3 DNA reads as TGCAGCGTTGAAGCCCCCAGTGGGGCACCCAGCTCCTACAATGAGCAGTTCTTC.

The rearrangement uses TRBV11-3 and TRBJ2-7, with 8 nucleotides matching TRBD1. The CDR3 spans 15 residues. Trimming at V came to 0 bases and at J to 3 bases, leaving 4 bases not matched to a gene. Germline values: CDR1 SGHNT, CDR2 YENEEA. The DNA for the CDR3 is TGTGCCAGCAGCTTAGATTGGACAGGGCGCTACGAGCAGTACTTC. Its translation: CASSLDWTGRYEQYF.